The 23 T cell receptor beta chains in this list originate from one sample, sequenced in a study of response to subunit inactivated influenza vaccine. TCRdb re-derived calls from the RT-PCR reads in MiXCR, one entry per CDR3 protein. Counted here are 500,000 to 600,000 distinct CDR3 sequences, approximately 11% occurring once; the ten biggest clones make up more than 9.5%. These same data were also listed under a study on T cells expressing NK-cell markers. From that study: The authors made TCR beta cDNA libraries by 5'RACE template switching. This switching added a universal primer site and UMIs.

Sequenced here: PBMCs from blood, sampled on the day of vaccination. The receptors come from a man in his forties or fifties who received an inactivated influenza vaccine.

This clonotype has a handful of counts. CDR3 residues: CASSLDAGTIGEAFF. The CDR3 nucleotides are TGCGCCAGCAGCTTGGATGCCGGGACTATCGGAGAAGCTTTCTTT. The chain combines TRBV5-1 with TRBJ1-1; a possible D gene is TRBD1 (5 bases). V was cut by 0 bases and J by 8 bases, with 17 bases left in between. The CDR3 has 15 residues. Germline V gives CDR1 SGHRS, CDR2 YFSETQ.

This clonotype was recorded a few times. This chain connects TRBV20-1 to TRBJ2-3; D remains ambiguous. Deletions cut 3 bases from V and 6 bases from J, with 10 bases between. The CDR3 has 12 amino acids. Germline V gives CDR1 DFQATT, CDR2 SNEGSKA (reference sequence). CDR3 sequence (DNA): TGCAGTGCTAGGGGAACATGGGATACGCAGTATTTT. Protein product: CSARGTWDTQYF.

This clonotype was counted only a few times. The genes are TRBV19 and TRBJ2-7; D remains unclear. CDR1 LNHDA and CDR2 SQIVND come from the germline V gene (reference sequence). V gave up 7 bases and J gave up 6 bases, with 13 bases separating them. This CDR3 has 12 residues. The CDR3 region has the DNA TGTGCCAGTAACTCGCAAATGGGCGAGCAGTACTTC. Its protein is CASNSQMGEQYF.

This chain links TRBV7-2 with TRBJ2-6; D remains ambiguous. The CDR3 spans 12 residues. The germline V and J ends were trimmed by 5 bases and 13 bases, with 12 bases remaining between them. Germline-derived CDR1 and CDR2 are SGHTA and FQGNSA. The CDR3 protein is CASSPAVWVLTF. DNA of the CDR3: TGTGCCAGCAGCCCCGCGGTTTGGGTCCTGACTTTC.

The chain uses TRBV6-2 or TRBV6-3 and TRBJ2-7, with 11 bases lining up with TRBD2. CDR3 length equals 18 residues. V lost 4 bases, J lost 3 bases, and 14 bases stayed unmatched. The germline CDR1 and CDR2 sequences are MNHEY and SVGEGT. Here the CDR3 reads CASSSRPAGTSGYYEQYF. As DNA, the CDR3 is TGTGCCAGCAGTTCACGTCCGGCCGGGACTAGCGGTTACTACGAGCAGTACTTC.

The rearrangement uses TRBV27 and TRBJ2-1; D tentatively reads TRBD1 or TRBD2 (5 bases each). This CDR3 is 13 amino acids long. Trimming left V 0 bases short and J 8 bases short, with 8 bases between. CDR1 is MNHEY and CDR2 is SMNVEV in the germline V gene (reference sequence). The CDR3 here is CASSLSLGHEQFF. The CDR3 DNA is TGTGCCAGCAGTTTATCCTTGGGACATGAGCAGTTCTTC.

This clonotype was picked up a small number of times. The chain links TRBV2 to TRBJ1-1, with D hard to call. Germline CDR1 is SNHLY and CDR2 is FYNNEI. The V end was cut by 4 bases, the J end by 1 base, with 10 bases between. CDR3 length equals 14 residues. The DNA of the CDR3 is TGTGCCAGCAGTGCCCAGCGGGAGAACACTGAAGCTTTCTTT. This encodes CASSAQRENTEAFF. Combining the CDR3 with reference TRBV2 and TRBJ1-1 gives the whole variable domain EPEVTQTPSHQVTQMGQEVILRCVPISNHLYFYWYRQILGQKVEFLVSFYNNEISEKSEIFDDQFSVERPDGSNFTLKIRSTKLEDSAMYFCASSAQRENTEAFFGQGTRLTVV.

There are a few counts of this clonotype. The chain is built from TRBV11-3 and TRBJ2-1; TRBD2 matches 12 bases. V lost 5 bases and J lost 5; bases outside the gene matches: 4. Germline CDR1 reads SGHNT; CDR2 reads YENEEA. This CDR3 is 15 amino acids long. The CDR3 loop is CASSPRTSGDNEQFF. In DNA, the CDR3 is TGTGCCAGCAGCCCGCGGACTAGCGGGGACAATGAGCAGTTCTTC.

This chain uses TRBV6-2 or TRBV6-3 with TRBJ1-2; TRBD1 agrees at 8 bases. In germline, CDR1 is MNHEY, CDR2 SVGEGT. CDR3 length equals 15 residues. J gave up 7 bases and V 5 bases, and 12 bases lay outside the gene matches. The CDR3 loop reads CASSDFGTGFGGYTF. DNA for the CDR3: TGTGCCAGCAGTGACTTCGGGACAGGTTTTGGTGGCTACACCTTC.

This clonotype was picked up a small number of times. CDR3 nucleotides: TGTGCCAGCAGTGAAACTAGCGGGGGGTTCCCCTACGAGCAGTACTTC. Its translation is CASSETSGGFPYEQYF. This chain uses TRBV2 with TRBJ2-7; 12 positions match TRBD2. V shed 2 bases and J 2 bases; nucleotides not matched to a gene: 4. Germline V CDR1 and CDR2: SNHLY, FYNNEI. This CDR3 is built from 16 residues.

This CDR3 reads CASRTGARETQYF. CDR3 DNA: TGTGCCAGCAGAACCGGGGCTCGAGAGACCCAGTACTTC. The chain employs TRBV12-3 or TRBV12-4 and TRBJ2-5; perhaps D is TRBD1 or TRBD2 (5 bases each). This CDR3 is 13 amino acids long. V gave up 6 bases and J gave up 4 bases, with 12 bases separating them.

This clonotype was seen a handful of times. The V and J genes are TRBV6-5 and TRBJ2-1; D possibly corresponds to TRBD2 (6 bases). The CDR3 sequence is 12 residues long. The V gene lost 8 bases and the J gene lost 10 bases, with 15 bases spanning the gap. CDR1 MNHEY and CDR2 SVGAGI come from the germline V gene. CDR3 region: CASGRHRGEQFF. The CDR3 DNA reads as TGTGCCAGCGGGAGGCACCGGGGGGAGCAGTTCTTC.

The chain's CDR3 is CASKQEAKNIQYF. The CDR3 region has the DNA TGTGCCAGCAAACAGGAGGCCAAAAACATTCAGTACTTC. J is TRBJ2-4 and V is TRBV2; TRBD1 is a possible D gene (5 bases). The V and J ends lost 7 bases and 1 base respectively, with 8 bases between them. The CDR3 consists of 13 residues. Germline CDR1 SNHLY, CDR2 FYNNEI.

The chain uses TRBV6-1 and TRBJ2-7, with D perhaps TRBD1 (6 bases). Between the trimmed V and J ends, which lost 8 bases and 2 bases, there was a span of 13 bases. This CDR3 has 13 amino acids. Germline CDR1 MNHNS, CDR2 SASEGT. The CDR3 sequence: CASREQGTYEQYF. For the CDR3, the DNA is TGTGCCAGCCGAGAACAGGGAACCTACGAGCAGTACTTC.

In its sample, this clonotype was seen a few times. The rearrangement uses TRBV24-1 and TRBJ2-5; 12 nucleotides match TRBD1. V trimming: 4 bases; J trimming: 4 bases; junction bases outside the gene matches: 6. Germline V CDR1 and CDR2: KGHDR, SFDVKD. The CDR3 totals 16 residues. This chain's CDR3 is CATSDSGTGGRETQYF. CDR3 in DNA: TGTGCCACCAGTGACAGCGGGACAGGGGGCCGAGAGACCCAGTACTTC.

This clonotype showed up just a few times. V gene TRBV6-5 combines with J gene TRBJ2-2; D unclear. This CDR3 is 11 amino acids long. In germline, CDR1 is MNHEY, CDR2 SVGAGI. Deletions cut 8 bases from V and 6 bases from J, with 7 bases between. This CDR3 is CASRRAGELFF. The CDR3, as DNA: TGTGCCAGCCGTAGAGCCGGGGAGCTGTTTTTT.

The gene calls are TRBV20-1 and TRBJ2-1; 15 bases are shared with TRBD2. Trimming removed 5 bases from V and 0 bases from J; junction bases left unmatched: 8. CDR1 is DFQATT, CDR2 SNEGSKA, per germline (reference sequence). The CDR3 sequence is 18 residues long. The CDR3 region is CSAAGLAGGPSSYNEQFF. Written as DNA, the CDR3 is TGCAGTGCTGCGGGACTAGCGGGAGGACCGAGCTCCTACAATGAGCAGTTCTTC.

This clonotype was counted between two and nine times. This chain links TRBV12-3 or TRBV12-4 with TRBJ2-5; D may be TRBD1 (6 bases). This CDR3 region has 13 residues. Trimming took 6 bases from V and 5 from J, leaving 13 bases between them. Here the CDR3 reads CASRATGVETQYF. The DNA for the CDR3 is TGTGCCAGCAGAGCGACAGGAGTCGAGACCCAGTACTTC.

The V and J genes are TRBV5-6 and TRBJ2-3; D might be TRBD1 or TRBD2, each matching 5 bases. The CDR3 spans 16 residues. Germline CDR1 reads SGHDT; CDR2 reads YYEEEE. Trimming left V 0 bases short and J 0 bases short, with 11 bases between. The CDR3 loop reads CASSLAGAASTDTQYF. The CDR3 coding sequence is TGTGCCAGCAGCTTGGCCGGGGCAGCTAGCACAGATACGCAGTATTTT.

The chain employs TRBV4-1 and TRBJ2-3, with 7 bases matching TRBD2. The CDR3 runs 16 residues. Germline trimming cut 3 bases from V and 1 base from J; bases unmatched to any gene: 7. CDR1 is MGHRA and CDR2 is YSYEKL in the germline V gene. Here the CDR3 DNA reads TGCGCCAGCAGCCACTATAGCGGGTGGGGCACAGATACGCAGTATTTT. Translating it yields CASSHYSGWGTDTQYF.

The chain carries TRBV5-1 and TRBJ2-3; D unresolved. Germline CDR1 reads SGHRS; CDR2 reads YFSETQ. The CDR3 is made up of 16 amino acids. V gave up 1 base and J gave up 2 bases, with 14 bases separating them. CDR3 sequence reads: CASSLSAGRNTDTQYF. CDR3 bases: TGCGCCAGCAGCTTGTCGGCTGGCCGGAACACAGATACGCAGTATTTT.

The genes are TRBV5-4 and TRBJ2-5; 11 bases match TRBD1. In germline, CDR1 is SGHNT, CDR2 YYREEE (reference sequence). CDR3 length: 14 amino acids. The J segment lost 3 bases and the V segment lost 3 bases, leaving 1 base of the junction unmatched. CDR3 protein: CASSWTGGEETQYF. The CDR3 DNA reads as TGTGCCAGCAGCTGGACAGGGGGCGAAGAGACCCAGTACTTC.

The V and J genes are TRBV18 and TRBJ2-3, with D maybe TRBD2 (5 bases). Germline loops: CDR1 KGHSH, CDR2 LQKENI. V lost 3 bases and J 2 bases, leaving 18 bases between the germline ends. The CDR3 runs to 17 residues. The CDR3 DNA reads TGTGCCAGCTCACCCGGGAAGGGCAGAACATACACAGATACGCAGTATTTT. Translated, it gives CASSPGKGRTYTDTQYF.